This T cell receptor (beta chain) was documented in a study of cytomegalovirus exposure and HLA in healthy donors. 60 Vbeta and 13 Jbeta primers were used in PCR. Assay used: immunoSEQ multiplex PCR; TCRdb lists only in-frame clones, some missing. In all, the sample yields some 110,000 clones. The CDR3 length is 15 residues. CDR1 is SGHTA and CDR2 is FQGNSA in the germline V gene. V was shortened by 1 base and J by 8 bases, with 17 bases between the two germline ends. As regards this clone: No antigen is known for it.

Study-wide results and caveats: Productive status was seen about 90% or about 30% of the time for most TCR beta V segments in an earlier analysis. Sequencing depth across donors, presence/absence analyses assumed, was roughly uniform.

V usage is TRBV7-2 and J usage is TRBJ1-2, with a possible D match to TRBD1 (6 bases). This clonotype was sampled from a man aged 25-40 years in good health and CMV-seronegative. Source material: PBMCs. This chain's CDR3 is CASSLDDYRVRGYTF. DNA of the CDR3: TGTGCCAGCAGCTTAGACGATTACAGGGTTCGCGGCTACACCTTC.